What follows describes a single T cell receptor beta chain. The germline V gene has CDR1 GTSNPN and CDR2 SVGIG (reference sequence). CDR3 length: 12 amino acids. V lost 0 bases, J lost 6 bases, and 7 bases lay in between. Some clones are missing from TCRdb's copy, which holds only in-frame ones; the method was immunoSEQ multiplex PCR. The sample gives 760,000 or so clones, approximately 97% of which show up once; over 0.2% is in the top ten. The data derive from a study of shared clonotypes between healthy human individuals. CD45RO-negative, CCR7-positively selected cells formed the naive CD8 fraction, excluding terminally differentiated effector memory CD45RA+ cells. Every donor was a Caucasian adult from Nashville, Tennessee.

This clonotype originated in a man aged 25 to 45 in good health. V gene TRBV30 combines with J gene TRBJ2-3, with D tentatively TRBD2 (5 bases). Sequenced input: naive CD8+ T cells sorted from blood. CDR3 sequence reads: CAWSVEGDTQYF. The CDR3, as DNA: TGTGCCTGGAGTGTTGAGGGCGATACGCAGTATTTT. Drawing the rest from reference TRBV30 and TRBJ2-3, the complete variable domain is SQTIHQWPATLVQPVGSPLSLECTVEGTSNPNLYWYRQAAGRGLQLLFYSVGIGQISSEVPQNLSASRPQDRQFILSSKKLLLSDSGFYLCAWSVEGDTQYFGPGTRLTVL.